The entry below describes one T cell receptor (beta chain). Its target is not known. The junction departs from germline at one end; a sequencing error may be responsible. These data come from a study of blood T cells in healthy people across ages. Study results and limitations: There was no known CMV status for donors, so expanded clonotype changes were possibly confounded.

With a J-beta primer mix and a sample-barcoded 5' primer, a second PCR ran about 6 to 11 cycles. Sequencing yielded, for each sample, at least 2.5 million paired-end reads carrying CDR3. MiXCR, run by TCRdb on the 5' RACE reads, gives a single entry per CDR3 protein. The table records around 1.5 million distinct CDR3 sequences, 30% to 40% of them present only once. Total RNA extraction produced at least 5 micrograms (per sample) for the study. The source of this sequence is a woman aged 25 to 39 in good health. Sequencing was carried out using blood.

This CDR3 reads CAGRSRDRGSEQFF. The CDR3 bases are TGTGCCGGCAGATCCCGGGACAGGGGCAGTGAGCAGTTCTTC. The rearrangement uses TRBV6-6 and TRBJ2-1, with 10 bases lining up with TRBD1. The CDR3 runs 14 residues. The germline CDR1 and CDR2 sequences are MNHNY and SVGAGI (reference sequence).